Below, one T cell receptor beta chain is given with its context. This clone was counted a single time. No cognate antigen has been identified for it. No much larger clone is present one base from it, and per-base qualities are unavailable. The CDR3 goes from the cysteine to the phenylalanine over 16 residues. Only the CDR3 region is kept as DNA, spanning 48 bases read in frame from base 1. CDR1 and CDR2, looked up from the germline V gene (reference sequence), are LNHDA and SQIVND. V drops 6 bases and J drops 4 bases, leaving 21 bases in between. This sample stems from a study of T cell changes during pregnancy in multiple sclerosis (dated by TCRdb to the late 2010s). For the wider study: The study examined how the T cell repertoire changed over the course of pregnancy in women with multiple sclerosis.

Libraries were made using the immunoSEQ multiplex PCR assay. Sourced from immuneACCESS, this table was stored by TCRdb with only in-frame sequences that have V and J called. A share of the clones is absent; for the studies checked, an unresolved V gene accounts for under half, and the remainder has no known explanation. Recorded for this sample are 100,000 or so clones; approximately 94% of them occurred a single time. The ten top clones hold roughly 0.9% of the sample. This TCR was recovered from a female donor with multiple sclerosis, enrolled in a pregnancy study. This specimen was peripheral blood, taken before pregnancy. This sequence uses TRBV19 and TRBJ1-1; the D gene cannot be resolved reliably. The nucleotide sequence reads as follows: TGTGCCAGTAGCCACTCGTTCGGGGTAGGTGCCACTGAAGCTTTCTTT. Its protein reads: CASSHSFGVGATEAFF.